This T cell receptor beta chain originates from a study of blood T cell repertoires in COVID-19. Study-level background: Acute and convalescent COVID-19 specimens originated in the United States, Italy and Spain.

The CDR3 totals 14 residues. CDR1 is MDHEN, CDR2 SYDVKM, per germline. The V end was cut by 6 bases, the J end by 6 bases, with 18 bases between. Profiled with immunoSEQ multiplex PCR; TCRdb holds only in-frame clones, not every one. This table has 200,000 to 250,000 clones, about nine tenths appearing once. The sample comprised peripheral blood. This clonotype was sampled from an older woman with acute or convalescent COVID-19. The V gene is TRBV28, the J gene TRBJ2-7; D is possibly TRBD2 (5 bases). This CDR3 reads CASRSLDGKGEQYF. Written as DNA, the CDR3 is TGTGCCAGCAGATCTTTAGACGGGAAAGGCGAGCAGTACTTC.